Listed here is a single TCR beta chain. A much larger clone lies a single base off, so this may be a read error. The source of the sample is a study of molecular identifiers for immune sequencing clone quantification. In preparing bulk TCR libraries, previously described methods and listed TCR primers were used. TCRdb re-analysed the PCR reads in MiXCR, keeping a single row per CDR3 protein. The repertoire holds just under 65,000 distinct CDR3 sequences, with less than 20% as singletons. CDR1 and CDR2 (germline): SGHRS, YFSETQ. Deletions cut 0 bases from V and 6 bases from J, with 12 bases between. This CDR3 contains 14 residues. Investigators produced naive CD8 libraries from 20,000 to 1,000,000 sorted cells, drawing on 10%, 30% or 50% RNA.

The sequencing input was naive CD8+ T cells from blood, with Jurkat cell RNA spiked in. Subset here: FACS-sorted CD8+CD4-CCR7+CD45RA+ naive T cells. The chain is built from TRBV5-1 and TRBJ1-2; D is ambiguous. The source is a human donor in good health. Some libraries in this study had Jurkat cell RNA spiked in. This CDR3 is CASSLVSENHGYTF. CDR3 coding DNA: TGCGCCAGCAGCTTGGTCTCAGAAAACCATGGCTACACCTTC.